The 27 T cell receptor beta chains below were found in one sample sequenced in a study of OX40 agonist ivuxolimab in advanced cancers. The data were produced by immunoSEQ multiplex PCR, yet TCRdb's version contains in-frame clones alone and is incomplete. This sample carries more than 60,000 clones, around 86% of them seen once, and the ten largest clones take around 3.5%. Sample: CD4+ or CD8+ T cells sorted from blood, taken in a trial of the OX40 agonist ivuxolimab. These receptors came from an adult with an advanced solid tumor such as melanoma, head and neck, liver or kidney cancer.

This clone was picked up a small number of times. The chain recombines TRBV28 with TRBJ2-4; 8 bases line up with TRBD1. Germline trimming cut 6 bases from V and 6 bases from J; bases unmatched to any gene: 7. This CDR3 spans 14 amino acids. Germline CDR1 MDHEN, CDR2 SYDVKM. This chain's CDR3 is CASSGQGQSNIQYF. The DNA for the CDR3 is TGTGCCAGCAGCGGACAGGGTCAATCAAACATTCAGTACTTC.

This CDR3 reads CASSLGTGSPSNQPQHF. DNA of the CDR3: TGTGCCAGCAGCTTGGGTACCGGCAGTCCCAGCAATCAGCCCCAGCATTTT. V and J are TRBV5-8 and TRBJ1-5; D not certain. The CDR3 is 17 residues long. The V gene's germline CDR1 is SGHTS and CDR2 YDEGEE. V shed 0 bases and J shed 1 base, with 14 bases lying between them.

The V call is TRBV19, the J call TRBJ1-1; unclear D gene. The length of the CDR3 is 14 residues. Germline-derived CDR1 and CDR2 are LNHDA and SQIVND (reference sequence). Trimming left V 0 bases short and J 10 bases short, with 15 bases between. CDR3 bases: TGTGCCAGTAGTATAGATATCCGAGTGTCGGGAGCTTTCTTT. It codes for CASSIDIRVSGAFF. Full variable domain (remainder filled in from reference TRBV19 and TRBJ1-1): DGGITQSPKYLFRKEGQNVTLSCEQNLNHDAMYWYRQDPGQGLRLIYYSQIVNDFQKGDIAEGYSVSREKKESFPLTVTSAQKNPTAFYLCASSIDIRVSGAFFGQGTRLTVV.

The chain recombines TRBV14 with TRBJ2-2; D not certain. The CDR3 extends over 13 amino acids. V was cut by 11 bases and J by 1 base, with 11 bases left in between. From germline, CDR1 is SGHDN and CDR2 FVKESK. CDR3 amino acids: CASKSGNTGELFF. DNA for the CDR3: TGTGCCTCGAAGTCCGGGAACACCGGGGAGCTGTTTTTT.

The chain is built from TRBV5-1 and TRBJ2-5, with D tentatively TRBD1 (6 bases). This CDR3 region has 17 residues. Germline-derived CDR1 and CDR2 are SGHRS and YFSETQ. Between the trimmed V and J ends, which lost 3 bases and 4 bases, there was a span of 22 bases. The chain's CDR3 is CASSWSPGTLSGETQYF. CDR3 coding DNA: TGCGCCAGCAGCTGGAGCCCCGGGACACTGTCGGGAGAGACCCAGTACTTC.

The chain has TRBV19 and TRBJ2-2; D tentatively fits TRBD1 or TRBD2 (6 bases each). Germline-derived CDR1 and CDR2 are LNHDA and SQIVND (reference sequence). V was pared by 7 bases and J by 4 bases, with 13 bases between. The CDR3 is made up of 14 amino acids. CDR3 nucleotide sequence: TGTGCCAGTACTCTACGGGGGCCCACCGGGGAGCTGTTTTTT. Encoded protein: CASTLRGPTGELFF. The variable domain in full, with the rest retrieved from reference TRBV19 and TRBJ2-2, is DGGITQSPKYLFRKEGQNVTLSCEQNLNHDAMYWYRQDPGQGLRLIYYSQIVNDFQKGDIAEGYSVSREKKESFPLTVTSAQKNPTAFYLCASTLRGPTGELFFGEGSRLTVL.

This rearrangement joins TRBV28 to TRBJ2-3; 7 bases line up with TRBD2. Germline CDR1 MDHEN, CDR2 SYDVKM. There are 13 residues in the CDR3. The V segment lost 10 bases and the J segment 6 bases; nucleotides outside the gene matches: 10. CDR3 coding DNA: TGTGCCACCGCTTGGCGGGGAGGGGATACGCAGTATTTT. Its translation: CATAWRGGDTQYF.

The rearrangement links TRBV30 to TRBJ1-5; no firm D call. This CDR3 has 15 amino acids. V shed 0 bases and J shed 9 bases, with 18 bases lying between them. Germline V CDR1 and CDR2: GTSNPN, SVGIG (reference sequence). This CDR3 is CAWSVLGPREGPQHF. CDR3 nucleotide sequence: TGTGCCTGGAGTGTACTAGGGCCCCGGGAGGGGCCCCAGCATTTT.

This chain uses TRBV10-3 with TRBJ2-5, with 7 bases aligning to TRBD2. CDR1 is ENHRY, CDR2 SYGVKD, per germline. The J segment lost 4 bases and the V segment lost 8 bases, leaving 10 bases of the junction unmatched. The CDR3 loop spans 14 amino acids. DNA for the CDR3: TGTGCCATCGGGAGCGGGGCGGTGGGAGAGACCCAGTACTTC. Amino acids: CAIGSGAVGETQYF.

The chain links TRBV18 to TRBJ1-2; possible D gene TRBD1, 5 bases. V was clipped by 4 bases and J by 6 bases, with 21 bases between them. Per germline, CDR1 KGHSH and CDR2 LQKENI. The CDR3 is 16 residues long. The DNA of the CDR3 is TGTGCCAGCTCACTTGGAGGTGGGGACCTAAGGAATGGCTACACCTTC. It codes for CASSLGGGDLRNGYTF.

The V call is TRBV5-1, the J call TRBJ2-3; D possibly corresponds to TRBD1 (6 bases). The germline V gene encodes CDR1 SGHRS and CDR2 YFSETQ. V was shortened by 4 bases and J by 2 bases, with 14 bases between the two germline ends. CDR3 length: 15 amino acids. CDR3 region: CASSLRTDNTDTQYF. CDR3 nucleotide sequence: TGCGCCAGCAGCCTCCGGACAGATAACACAGATACGCAGTATTTT.

The gene calls are TRBV28 and TRBJ1-2; D not resolved. The CDR3 extends over 15 amino acids. Trimming stripped 5 bases from V and 1 base from J, with 14 bases between. Germline V lookup: CDR1 MDHEN, CDR2 SYDVKM. This chain's CDR3 is CASSPRTSGNYGYTF. CDR3 bases: TGTGCCAGCAGTCCTAGGACGTCGGGTAACTATGGCTACACCTTC.

Written as DNA, the CDR3 is TGTGCCAGCAGTTCCAACAGGTCCCCCGAGCAGTACTTC. Translated, it gives CASSSNRSPEQYF. The chain couples TRBV6-6 to TRBJ2-7; possible D gene TRBD1, 5 bases. Germline CDR1 and CDR2: MNHNY and SVGAGI (reference sequence). The CDR3 is 13 amino acids. The ends were cut back, 4 bases at V and 6 bases at J, with 13 bases in the middle.

The J gene is TRBJ1-1, the V gene TRBV6-5, with D tentatively TRBD1 (5 bases). The length of the CDR3 is 15 residues. Looked up from germline, CDR1 is MNHEY and CDR2 is SVGAGI. Trimming left V 6 bases short and J 5 bases short, with 19 bases between. The DNA of the CDR3 is TGTGCCAGCAGCCCCTTTAATATGGGGGGAACTGAAGCTTTCTTT. Its protein product is CASSPFNMGGTEAFF.

The rearrangement joins TRBV4-3 to TRBJ1-1; 10 bases match TRBD1. Germline values: CDR1 LGHNA, CDR2 YSLEER. The CDR3 has 17 residues. V dropped 1 base and J dropped 5; count of bases not matched to a gene: 10. This CDR3 reads CASSQGLLDRGLTEAFF. The CDR3 bases are TGCGCCAGCAGCCAAGGGCTACTGGACAGGGGGTTGACTGAAGCTTTCTTT.

This chain connects TRBV7-9 to TRBJ2-5; TRBD2 matches at 9 bases. There are 19 residues in the CDR3. V trimming: 5 bases; J trimming: 1 base; junction bases outside the gene matches: 17. Germline CDR1 and CDR2: SEHNR and FQNEAQ (reference sequence). CDR3 protein: CASSLILPRSGGFQETQYF. CDR3 sequence (DNA): TGTGCCAGCAGCCTAATTCTTCCCCGTAGCGGGGGTTTCCAAGAGACCCAGTACTTC.

The V and J genes are TRBV7-2 and TRBJ2-1, with D possibly matching TRBD1 (6 bases). This CDR3 spans 11 amino acids. V dropped 3 bases and J dropped 12 bases, with 9 bases sitting between them. Germline lookup yields CDR1 SGHTA and CDR2 FQGNSA. CDR3 sequence reads: CASSLDSRQFF. The CDR3 DNA reads TGTGCCAGCAGCTTGGACAGCCGGCAGTTCTTC.

The chain links TRBV7-8 to TRBJ1-4; D is perhaps TRBD1 (6 bases). CDR1 and CDR2 from the germline V gene are SGHVS and FQNEAQ. This CDR3 has 17 residues. Trimming removed 2 bases at V and 8 bases at J, with 21 bases between. CDR3 region: CASSLYVAGWGHEKLFF. The CDR3 coding sequence is TGTGCCAGCAGCTTATACGTGGCGGGGTGGGGGCACGAAAAACTGTTTTTT.

This chain connects TRBV5-8 to TRBJ2-5; perhaps TRBD2 as D (5 bases). CDR3 length equals 15 residues. V was pared by 4 bases and J by 5 bases, with 18 bases between. Germline V gene lookup returns CDR1 SGHTS and CDR2 YDEGEE. CDR3 nucleotides: TGTGCCAGCAGCACCTGGACTGCCGACGGGGAGACCCAGTACTTC. Its protein is CASSTWTADGETQYF.

The rearrangement uses TRBV2 and TRBJ2-7; 7 nucleotides match TRBD1. The CDR3 spans 14 residues. The germline V gene has CDR1 SNHLY and CDR2 FYNNEI. The junction had 6 bases not matched to a gene; V was cut back by 7 bases and J by 0 bases. Here the CDR3 reads CASTQGTVSYEQYF. CDR3 DNA: TGTGCCAGCACCCAGGGGACAGTCTCCTACGAGCAGTACTTC.

In this sample, this clone turned up a few times. The chain has TRBV4-1 and TRBJ2-5; unclear D gene. Germline V CDR1 and CDR2: MGHRA, YSYEKL. This CDR3 contains 13 residues. With 2 bases removed from V and 2 bases from J, the gap between germline ends came to 6 bases. In nucleotides, the CDR3 is TGCGCCAGCAGCCAAATATATCAAGAGACCCAGTACTTC. Protein: CASSQIYQETQYF.

This chain uses TRBV18 with TRBJ1-1; 7 bases map to TRBD1. The germline V gene has CDR1 KGHSH and CDR2 LQKENI. The CDR3 sequence is 12 residues long. Trimming removed 8 bases from V and 7 bases from J; junction bases left unmatched: 7. CDR3 region: CASALQGNEAFF. The CDR3 DNA follows: TGTGCCAGCGCGTTACAGGGGAATGAAGCTTTCTTT.

The chain joins TRBV28 to TRBJ2-5; 15 nucleotides agree with TRBD2. The CDR3 sequence is 15 residues long. Germline V gene sequence: CDR1 MDHEN, CDR2 SYDVKM. Trimming took 5 bases from V and 5 from J; bases not matched to a gene: 3. Here the CDR3 DNA reads TGTGCCAGCAGTCTGGGGACTAGCGGGGGGGAGACCCAGTACTTC. Its protein product is CASSLGTSGGETQYF.

The CDR3: CASSPRGNGGEGQPQHF. Written as DNA, the CDR3 is TGTGCCAGCTCACCACGCGGAAACGGGGGTGAAGGTCAGCCCCAGCATTTT. The chain recombines TRBV18 with TRBJ1-5; perhaps TRBD1 as D (5 bases). CDR3 length: 17 residues. Germline loops: CDR1 KGHSH, CDR2 LQKENI. V lost 1 base to trimming and J lost 6 bases, with 19 bases between them.

V gene TRBV7-2 combines with J gene TRBJ1-2, with a tentative D call TRBD1 (5 bases). Trimming took off 5 bases at V and 7 bases at J, with 17 bases between the two ends. Germline CDR1 and CDR2: SGHTA and FQGNSA. This CDR3 spans 14 amino acids. Here the CDR3 reads CASSPVGGVGGYTF. In DNA, the CDR3 is TGTGCCAGCAGCCCCGTTGGGGGTGTGGGTGGCTACACCTTC.

The gene calls are TRBV4-1 and TRBJ2-1; possibly TRBD1 for D (6 bases). The CDR3 loop spans 18 amino acids. V lost 0 bases and J lost 1, with 16 bases in between. The germline CDR1 and CDR2 sequences are MGHRA and YSYEKL. Written as DNA, the CDR3 is TGCGCCAGCAGCCAAGACGGAATGCTAACAGGGTCCTACAATGAGCAGTTCTTC. It is translated as CASSQDGMLTGSYNEQFF.

This chain connects TRBV6-5 to TRBJ1-3, with D perhaps TRBD1 (5 bases). This CDR3 comprises 13 residues. Germline CDR1 reads MNHEY; CDR2 reads SVGAGI. Trimming took 2 bases from V and 4 from J, leaving 6 bases between them. CDR3 loop: CASSYGTGNTIYF. CDR3 nucleotide sequence: TGTGCCAGCAGTTACGGGACGGGAAACACCATATATTTT.